What follows is one T cell receptor beta chain and its context. The antigen is not known. Expressed TCRB transcripts were sequenced after all isolated RNA was converted to cDNA. Sequencing used immunoSEQ multiplex PCR; TCRdb keeps in-frame clones, though not all of them. The sample consists of some 120,000 clones, roughly 17% of them appearing once. V lost 7 bases and J lost 4; bases outside the gene matches: 5. Germline CDR1 and CDR2: MNHEY and SVGAGI. The CDR3 totals 14 residues. The data belong to a study of beta chain features in type 1 diabetes. General observations from the study: TCRB CDR3s were moderately but significantly shorter in Type 1 diabetes patients in all four CD4+ subsets.

A CD45RO/CCR7/CD25/CD127/CD95/CD27 panel sorted naive, central memory, regulatory and stem cell-like memory CD4+ cells. Sequencing used central memory CD4+ T cells from blood. This TCR was recovered from a man younger than 35 with type 1 diabetes. The chain employs TRBV6-5 and TRBJ2-1, with 9 bases lining up with TRBD2. The CDR3 DNA reads TGTGCCAGCACCGGGCTAGCGGGGTACAATGAGCAGTTCTTC. Translation: CASTGLAGYNEQFF.